Below, one T cell receptor (beta chain) is given with its context. This table comes from immunoSEQ multiplex PCR, and its TCRdb copy is limited to in-frame clones, with some not included. The table has under 35,000 clones, 90% to 95% seen once. The data stem from a study of technical replicates of blood from several donors. The sequence was collected from a human donor in good health. Some clones in this sample may be carry-over from other donors' samples. Material for sequencing was PBMCs.

As DNA, the CDR3 is TGCGCCAGCAGCCCCGGTGACAGGGTACACTATGGCTACACCTTC. Translation gives CASSPGDRVHYGYTF. The J gene is TRBJ1-2, the V gene TRBV5-1, with 7 nucleotides matching TRBD1. J lost 3 bases, V lost 4 bases, and 9 bases had no gene match. CDR1 and CDR2 (germline): SGHRS, YFSETQ. This CDR3 is built from 15 residues.